These 20 T cell receptor beta chains came from one sample sequenced in a study of OX40 agonist ivuxolimab in advanced cancers. TCRdb's copy holds only in-frame clones and misses some; the assay was immunoSEQ multiplex PCR. The sample shows approximately 100,000 clones, roughly 87% of them seen only once. The sequenced sample was CD4+ or CD8+ T cells sorted from blood, obtained in a trial of the OX40 agonist ivuxolimab. The receptors stem from an adult with an advanced solid tumor such as melanoma, head and neck, liver or kidney cancer.

The V call is TRBV18, the J call TRBJ2-3, with 10 bases lining up with TRBD1. The germline CDR1 and CDR2 sequences are KGHSH and LQKENI. The CDR3 covers 17 residues. Losses at the gene ends were 4 bases for V and 1 base for J; bases not matched to a gene: 8. The CDR3 DNA reads TGTGCCAGCTCACTCGAGAGACAGGGGGCCGGCACAGATACGCAGTATTTT. Amino acids: CASSLERQGAGTDTQYF.

The count of this clone is one. The V call is TRBV2, the J call TRBJ1-4; D is ambiguous. This CDR3 contains 13 residues. The V end lost 1 base, the J end lost 4 bases, and 4 bases lay between the germline ends. CDR1 is SNHLY, CDR2 FYNNEI, per germline. Written as DNA, the CDR3 is TGTGCCAGCAGTGAAGTAATTAATGAAAAACTGTTTTTT. Translating gives CASSEVINEKLFF.

The chain is built from TRBV5-1 and TRBJ2-1; the match to TRBD2 covers 9 bases. There are 15 residues in the CDR3. The J segment lost 10 bases and the V segment lost 3 bases, leaving 11 bases of the junction unmatched. Germline CDR1 reads SGHRS; CDR2 reads YFSETQ. In DNA, the CDR3 is TGCGCCAGCAGCTCCCTGCCCAGGCGGGAGGGCGAGCAGTTCTTC. Its translation: CASSSLPRREGEQFF.

The J gene is TRBJ1-3, the V gene TRBV28, with 7 bases matching TRBD1. CDR3 length: 16 residues. Germline V lookup: CDR1 MDHEN, CDR2 SYDVKM. The ends lost 4 bases at V and 1 base at J; junction bases unmatched: 7. CDR3 sequence (DNA): TGTGCCAGCAGTTCCTCCAGGGGGGGGTCTGGAAACACCATATATTTT. Translation: CASSSSRGGSGNTIYF.

Here the CDR3 reads CASSELPGDTGELFF. In DNA form, the CDR3 reads TGTGCCAGCAGCGAACTCCCAGGGGATACCGGGGAGCTGTTTTTT. The chain has TRBV9 and TRBJ2-2, with TRBD1 as a possible D gene (6 bases). This CDR3 comprises 15 residues. Trimming stripped 3 bases from V and 5 bases from J, with 14 bases between. The germline V gene has CDR1 SGDLS and CDR2 YYNGEE.

CDR3 protein: CASSNRAGGQAQPQHF. In DNA form, the CDR3 reads TGTGCCAGTAGCAATAGGGCCGGGGGACAGGCACAGCCCCAGCATTTT. The rearrangement joins TRBV19 to TRBJ1-5; 8 nucleotides match TRBD1. Germline assignment: CDR1 LNHDA and CDR2 SQIVND (reference sequence). The trim removed 6 bases at V and 7 bases at J, leaving 14 bases unmatched. The CDR3 extends over 16 amino acids.

The gene calls are TRBV28 and TRBJ2-7; TRBD2 matches 14 bases. Germline V CDR1 and CDR2: MDHEN, SYDVKM. V shed 6 bases, J shed 6 bases, and the junction held 13 bases outside the gene matches. The CDR3 covers 17 residues. Here the CDR3 DNA reads TGTGCCAGCAGCTCCTACGGGACTAGCGGGAGTGTGGGCGAGCAGTACTTC. Its translation: CASSSYGTSGSVGEQYF. The entire variable domain, with the rest obtained from reference TRBV28 and TRBJ2-7, is as follows: DVKVTQSSRYLVKRTGEKVFLECVQDMDHENMFWYRQDPGLGLRLIYFSYDVKMKEKGDIPEGYSVSREKKERFSLILESASTNQTSMYLCASSSYGTSGSVGEQYFGPGTRLTVT.

Only a few counts were recorded for this clone. The V call is TRBV4-3, the J call TRBJ2-2; TRBD1 matches at 7 bases. CDR3 size: 15 residues. J was trimmed by 6 bases and V by 1 base; bases with no gene match: 5. Germline V lookup: CDR1 LGHNA, CDR2 YSLEER. The chain's CDR3 is CASSQVRQGPGELFF. DNA for the CDR3: TGCGCCAGCAGCCAAGTTCGACAGGGTCCCGGGGAGCTGTTTTTT.

The genes are TRBV4-2 and TRBJ1-1; TRBD1 is a possible D gene (6 bases). The CDR3 sequence is 15 residues long. Germline values: CDR1 LGHNA, CDR2 YNFKEQ. V was clipped by 0 bases and J by 2 bases, with 10 bases between them. The CDR3 sequence is CASSQEKQGNTEAFF. The CDR3 bases are TGTGCCAGCAGCCAAGAAAAACAGGGAAACACTGAAGCTTTCTTT.

The chain carries TRBV27 and TRBJ2-7; D is possibly TRBD2 (6 bases). Trimming cost V 6 bases and J 2 bases, with 17 bases left between them. CDR1 and CDR2 from the germline V gene are MNHEY and SMNVEV (reference sequence). The CDR3 is 15 amino acids. The CDR3 nucleotides read TGTGCCAGCAGCCGAGAGGGCGGGGAGACCTACGAGCAGTACTTC. This encodes CASSREGGETYEQYF.

This chain links TRBV4-3 with TRBJ2-6; D is unclear. The germline gives CDR1 LGHNA, CDR2 YSLEER. V was cut by 1 base and J by 1 base, with 5 bases left in between. This CDR3 has 15 amino acids. The CDR3 coding sequence is TGCGCCAGCAGCCAAGTACCGTCTGGGGCCAACGTCCTGACTTTC. It yields the protein CASSQVPSGANVLTF.

The genes are TRBV29-1 and TRBJ2-2; D is ambiguous. Germline assignment: CDR1 SQVTM and CDR2 ANQGSEA. The CDR3 totals 11 residues. The germline V and J ends were trimmed by 3 bases and 6 bases, with 5 bases remaining between them. The CDR3 loop reads CSVDGAGELFF. The CDR3 nucleotides are TGCAGCGTTGACGGCGCCGGGGAGCTGTTTTTT.

J is TRBJ2-5 and V is TRBV11-3, with D perhaps TRBD1 (6 bases). Trimming took 3 bases from V and 5 from J, leaving 13 bases between them. Germline loops: CDR1 SGHNT, CDR2 YENEEA. The CDR3 runs to 14 residues. CDR3: CASSFRGQLETQYF. The CDR3 DNA reads TGTGCCAGCAGCTTCCGAGGACAGCTTGAGACCCAGTACTTC.

The J gene is TRBJ1-2, the V gene TRBV4-2, with a possible D match to TRBD1 (5 bases). The CDR3 runs 13 residues. Trimming shortened V by 0 bases and J by 8 bases, and 10 bases separated the two germline ends. Germline values: CDR1 LGHNA, CDR2 YNFKEQ. The CDR3 loop reads CASSQEGVRGYTF. In DNA, the CDR3 is TGTGCCAGCAGCCAAGAGGGGGTACGGGGCTACACCTTC.

The chain combines TRBV19 with TRBJ2-7, with TRBD1 matching over 8 bases. The CDR3 runs 14 residues. Germline CDR1 LNHDA, CDR2 SQIVND (reference sequence). V gave up 7 bases and J gave up 0 bases; unmatched junction bases: 5. CDR3 sequence reads: CASKGQVSSYEQYF. The CDR3 DNA reads as TGTGCCAGTAAGGGACAGGTGAGCTCCTACGAGCAGTACTTC.

Remarks on this clone: Other nucleotide sequences from this sample produce the same CDR3. The rearrangement joins TRBV7-2 to TRBJ1-1; D is uncertain. Trimming took 0 bases from V and 4 from J, leaving 6 bases between them. The germline CDR1 and CDR2 sequences are SGHTA and FQGNSA. The CDR3 consists of 13 residues. The CDR3 sequence: CASSLARGTEAFF. In DNA form, the CDR3 reads TGTGCCAGCAGCTTAGCCAGAGGCACTGAAGCTTTCTTT.

The chain uses TRBV4-3 and TRBJ2-4, with D possibly matching TRBD1 (6 bases). From germline, CDR1 is LGHNA and CDR2 YSLEER. Deletions cut 1 base from V and 8 bases from J, with 15 bases between. This CDR3 comprises 15 residues. For the CDR3, the DNA is TGCGCCAGCAGCCAAGTGGCTCAGGGGCGAGACATTCAGTACTTC. Its protein is CASSQVAQGRDIQYF.

The chain joins TRBV19 to TRBJ2-1, with D perhaps assigned TRBD1 or TRBD2 (6 bases each). Germline V lookup: CDR1 LNHDA, CDR2 SQIVND (reference sequence). V shed 6 bases and J shed 2 bases, with 14 bases lying between them. The CDR3 contains 15 residues. CDR3 in amino acids: CASSSGGHTYNEQFF. As DNA, the CDR3 is TGTGCCAGTAGCTCCGGGGGACATACCTACAATGAGCAGTTCTTC.

V is TRBV28 and J is TRBJ2-1, with TRBD1 matching over 8 bases. The CDR3 has 16 amino acids. CDR1 MDHEN and CDR2 SYDVKM come from the germline V gene. The trim removed 2 bases at V and 5 bases at J, leaving 8 bases unmatched. The CDR3 DNA follows: TGTGCCAGCAGTTTAACAGGACAGGGAGCACACAATGAGCAGTTCTTC. This codes for CASSLTGQGAHNEQFF. Together with reference TRBV28 and TRBJ2-1, the CDR3 gives the full variable domain: DVKVTQSSRYLVKRTGEKVFLECVQDMDHENMFWYRQDPGLGLRLIYFSYDVKMKEKGDIPEGYSVSREKKERFSLILESASTNQTSMYLCASSLTGQGAHNEQFFGPGTRLTVL.

The chain is built from TRBV7-8 and TRBJ2-7; D might be TRBD1 (5 bases). Germline assignment: CDR1 SGHVS and CDR2 FQNEAQ. Trimming took off 5 bases at V and 7 bases at J, with 24 bases between the two ends. The CDR3 spans 16 residues. The CDR3 region is CASSAEPSRESSEQYF. The CDR3 DNA is TGTGCCAGCAGCGCAGAGCCGAGCAGGGAATCTTCGGAGCAGTACTTC. Using reference TRBV7-8 and TRBJ2-7 for the parts outside the CDR3, the full variable domain is GAGVSQSPRYKVAKRGQDVALRCDPISGHVSLFWYQQALGQGPEFLTYFQNEAQLDKSGLPSDRFFAERPEGSVSTLKIQRTQQEDSAVYLCASSAEPSRESSEQYFGPGTRLTVT.